Listed below are T cell receptor beta chains from one sample, sequenced in a study of OX40 agonist ivuxolimab in advanced cancers. Produced via immunoSEQ multiplex PCR; TCRdb's table is partial and in-frame only. The sample has fewer than 30,000 clones; around 79% are singletons. The sample here was CD4+ or CD8+ T cells sorted from blood, taken in a trial of the OX40 agonist ivuxolimab. The receptors come from an adult with an advanced solid tumor such as melanoma, head and neck, liver or kidney cancer. The CDR3 runs from the conserved cysteine through the conserved F or W. The D gene is left open where the match is weak. Where a row states a size, it is once, few, many or the class of an expanded clone; other rows omit it.

v_call clone_size d_call cdr3_aa
TRBV4-1 . . CASSQEHTTYEQYF
TRBV19 . TRBD1 CASSMPSTGAYEQYF
TRBV5-5 . . CASSLAPAFYEQYF
TRBV30 . TRBD2 CAWITGTSGLTDTQYF
TRBV13 once TRBD2 CASSIEGWGGQFF
TRBV9 . . CASSANVGEQFF
TRBV23-1 . . CASSQSEPTYSTDTQYF
TRBV4-2 . . CASSTSDSAPSYEQYF
TRBV4-1 . . CASSQSSESSYNEQFF
TRBV7-9 . . CASSDSETYEQYF
TRBV6-6 . TRBD1 CASSYPTGFGTEAFF